Presented here are 12 T cell receptor beta chains from one specimen sequenced in a study of identical twins. One entry per CDR3 protein, called by TCRdb with MiXCR from the 5' RACE reads. This table holds 1.5 million or so distinct CDR3 sequences, less than 35% found once. The specimen sequenced was cord blood. Receptors were obtained from a newborn girl in good health.

This clonotype was found a few times. The gene calls are TRBV27 and TRBJ1-6; D is undetermined. Germline CDR1 is MNHEY and CDR2 is SMNVEV (reference sequence). Between the trimmed V and J ends, which lost 4 bases and 8 bases, there was a span of 9 bases. The CDR3 has 13 amino acids. CDR3 DNA sequence: TGTGCCAGCAGTTGGGCCCAAGATTCACCCCTCCACTTT. Translating gives CASSWAQDSPLHF.

This clonotype was detected many times. The rearrangement links TRBV4-2 to TRBJ2-5; unclear D gene. Trimming left V 0 bases short and J 2 bases short, with 7 bases between. This CDR3 spans 14 amino acids. CDR1 is LGHNA, CDR2 YNFKEQ, per germline. CDR3 bases: TGTGCCAGCAGCCAAGAACCCAGTCAAGAGACCCAGTACTTC. Protein: CASSQEPSQETQYF.

There are a few counts of this clonotype. The V gene is TRBV5-1, the J gene TRBJ2-3, with TRBD2 as a possible D gene (5 bases). Trimming took 0 bases from V and 5 from J, leaving 10 bases between them. Germline V gives CDR1 SGHRS, CDR2 YFSETQ. The CDR3 totals 14 residues. The CDR3 reads CASSLALAEDTQYF. The CDR3 DNA is TGCGCCAGCAGCTTGGCGCTAGCAGAAGATACGCAGTATTTT.

V usage is TRBV5-1 and J usage is TRBJ2-4; perhaps TRBD1 as D (6 bases). V lost 4 bases to trimming and J lost 0 bases, with 17 bases between them. This CDR3 is 17 amino acids long. Germline values: CDR1 SGHRS, CDR2 YFSETQ. For the CDR3, the DNA is TGCGCCAGCAGCGTCACGACAGGCCACAAAGCCAAAAACATTCAGTACTTC. Translation: CASSVTTGHKAKNIQYF. Variable domain in full (rest from reference TRBV5-1 and TRBJ2-4): KAGVTQTPRYLIKTRGQQVTLSCSPISGHRSVSWYQQTPGQGLQFLFEYFSETQRNKGNFPGRFSGRQFSNSRSEMNVSTLELGDSALYLCASSVTTGHKAKNIQYFGAGTRLSVL.

J is TRBJ2-1 and V is TRBV5-1; tentatively, D is TRBD2 (6 bases). Germline lookup yields CDR1 SGHRS and CDR2 YFSETQ. This CDR3 is built from 17 residues. Between the trimmed V and J ends, which lost 4 bases and 0 bases, there was a span of 17 bases. The CDR3 loop reads CASSPGIAAFSYNEQFF. DNA for the CDR3: TGCGCCAGCAGCCCAGGGATAGCGGCTTTCTCCTACAATGAGCAGTTCTTC.

The chain joins TRBV12-3 or TRBV12-4 to TRBJ2-2; D might be TRBD1 (6 bases). V was cut by 2 bases and J by 3 bases, with 10 bases left in between. This CDR3 has 15 amino acids. The CDR3 protein is CASSLWQGYTGELFF. CDR3 sequence (DNA): TGTGCCAGCAGTTTATGGCAGGGGTACACCGGGGAGCTGTTTTTT.

The table lists this clonotype with a few counts. The V and J genes are TRBV6-1 and TRBJ1-1; the D gene is possibly TRBD1 (5 bases). Per the germline V gene, CDR1 is MNHNS and CDR2 is SASEGT. Deletions cut 4 bases from V and 0 bases from J, with 18 bases between. This CDR3 is built from 17 residues. CDR3 in amino acids: CASSAIPGFLMNTEAFF. For the CDR3, the DNA is TGTGCCAGCAGTGCCATTCCAGGGTTCCTAATGAACACTGAAGCTTTCTTT.

As regards this clonotype: The CDR3 ends on some other residue instead of the conserved phenylalanine or tryptophan, so this is likely a read error. The V gene is TRBV25-1, the J gene TRBJ2-7; 10 bases match TRBD2. V was pared by 2 bases and J by 7 bases, with 8 bases of the junction left unmatched. CDR3 length: 15 residues. Germline CDR1 and CDR2: MGHDK and SYGVNS. The CDR3 sequence: CASSEASGSSREQYY. CDR3 nucleotide sequence: TGTGCCAGCAGTGAAGCTAGCGGGAGCTCACGGGAGCAGTACTAC.

This rearrangement joins TRBV5-4 to TRBJ2-2; 7 positions match TRBD2. This CDR3 spans 15 amino acids. Trimming took 3 bases from V and 0 from J; bases not matched to a gene: 2. Germline V gene lookup returns CDR1 SGHNT and CDR2 YYREEE (reference sequence). The CDR3, as DNA: TGTGCCAGCAGCTGGGGGGGATCGAACACCGGGGAGCTGTTTTTT. Amino acids: CASSWGGSNTGELFF.

The chain carries TRBV7-2 and TRBJ1-3; D may be TRBD1 (5 bases). The V gene's germline CDR1 is SGHTA and CDR2 FQGNSA. Trimming took off 5 bases at V and 3 bases at J, with 17 bases between the two ends. The CDR3 sequence is 16 residues long. The CDR3 sequence is CASSRPMGGGGNTIYF. DNA of the CDR3: TGTGCCAGCAGCCGCCCCATGGGTGGGGGTGGAAACACCATATATTTT.

The chain couples TRBV20-1 to TRBJ2-1; 9 nucleotides line up with TRBD2. Germline V gene lookup returns CDR1 DFQATT and CDR2 SNEGSKA (reference sequence). The CDR3 contains 16 residues. J gave up 1 base and V 1 base, and 5 bases lay outside the gene matches. This CDR3 is CSARARLAESYNEQFF. CDR3 coding DNA: TGCAGTGCTAGAGCCCGACTAGCGGAGTCCTACAATGAGCAGTTCTTC.

This clonotype was counted at least ten times. The chain has TRBV12-3 or TRBV12-4 and TRBJ2-5; 8 nucleotides match TRBD2. The CDR3 is 14 residues long. V was clipped by 6 bases and J by 9 bases; unmatched bases: 12. CDR3 loop: CASRNTGTRGSQYF. CDR3 nucleotides: TGTGCCAGCAGAAATACCGGGACTAGAGGGTCCCAGTACTTC.